This note documents a single T cell receptor beta chain sequence. Its specificity is not known. TRB rearrangements were amplified by touch-down multiplex PCR with mixed TRB-A/B primers. TCRdb reprocessed the multiplex PCR reads, with one entry per CDR3 protein and no DNA. The sample totals some 3,000 distinct CDR3 sequences. This sample is drawn from a study of T cell clusters in autoimmune cytopenias. Germline CDR1 is MDHEN and CDR2 is SYDVKM. This CDR3 is 15 amino acids long. TRB amplification used around 260 ng of peripheral blood genomic DNA. Notes on the study in general: Physiological T cell clusters of healthy donors were apparently absent in primary autoimmune cytopenia patients. TRB repertoire shifts in secondary cytopenia and chronic lymphocytic leukemia mostly reflected lymphoma, not autoimmunity. Compared with active autoimmune hepatitis patients, healthy donors showed approximately 3-fold more exclusive TRB clusters.

Specimen: peripheral blood. This TCR was recovered from a human donor with an autoimmune cytopenia or autoimmune hepatitis (not recorded which). The chain employs TRBV28 and TRBJ1-2. This CDR3 reads CASSIPSGEGDGYTF.